The present T cell receptor (beta chain) was sequenced within a study of cytomegalovirus exposure and HLA in healthy donors. Between the trimmed V and J ends, which lost 3 bases and 1 base, there was a span of 9 bases. Per germline, CDR1 MNHEY and CDR2 SVGAGI. This CDR3 contains 14 residues. Study-wide points: Whilst most TCR sequences proved rare, a subset of public TCRs occurred across many donors. The classifier was said to identify cytomegalovirus status with high specificity and sensitivity. The authors enumerated 150 to 200 TCR beta chains as linked to cytomegalovirus. Through in vitro validation, a few CMV-associated chains were shown to be specific for CMV antigens.

Worth noting for this clone: Its specificity is not known.

Using immunoSEQ multiplex PCR, the repertoire was profiled, and TCRdb retains in-frame clones only, with some absent. The data hold 97,000 or so clones, with roughly 85% observed a single time. The TCR comes from a woman aged 25 to 39 in good health and CMV-seronegative. Source material: PBMCs. This chain joins TRBV6-5 and TRBJ1-1; a possible D gene is TRBD1 (5 bases). CDR3 sequence: CASSYHQGNTEAFF. The CDR3 DNA reads as TGTGCCAGCAGTTATCATCAGGGGAACACTGAAGCTTTCTTT.